This passage covers 24 T cell receptor beta chains from one sample sequenced in a study of T cell repertoires in cytomegalovirus infection. One entry per CDR3 protein results from TCRdb running MiXCR on the reads. The profile covers about 340,000 distinct CDR3 sequences, with 29% appearing a single time and 20% taken by the ten largest. The antigens for these receptors are not known. The source was cultured PBMCs, collected from culture after CMV antigen stimulation. The receptors were sampled from a human donor in good health (CMV status not recorded). Some clones in this sample may be carry-over from other donors' samples.

This clonotype was counted many times. The gene calls are TRBV6-5 and TRBJ1-5, with D perhaps matching TRBD1 (6 bases). V was cut by 0 bases and J by 5 bases, with 17 bases left in between. Germline V gene sequence: CDR1 MNHEY, CDR2 SVGAGI. CDR3 length: 17 amino acids. For the CDR3, the DNA is TGTGCCAGCAGTTACTCGATTCCGGGGGCGGAAGATCAGCCCCAGCATTTT. Protein: CASSYSIPGAEDQPQHF.

This sequence joins TRBV7-6 and TRBJ1-5, with D maybe TRBD1 (5 bases). Trimming pared 1 base from V and 0 bases from J, leaving 13 bases between. There are 17 residues in the CDR3. The V gene's germline CDR1 is SGHVS and CDR2 FNYEAQ. In DNA form, the CDR3 reads TGTGCCAGCAGCTTAGGATCGGGACTCTATAGCAATCAGCCCCAGCATTTT. This codes for CASSLGSGLYSNQPQHF. The full variable domain, with the rest looked up from reference TRBV7-6 and TRBJ1-5, is GAGVSQSPRYKVTKRGQDVALRCDPISGHVSLYWYRQALGQGPEFLTYFNYEAQQDKSGLPNDRFSAERPEGSISTLTIQRTEQRDSAMYRCASSLGSGLYSNQPQHFGDGTRLSIL.

V usage is TRBV7-9 and J usage is TRBJ1-5; maybe TRBD1 (5 bases). Germline lookup yields CDR1 SEHNR and CDR2 FQNEAQ (reference sequence). V dropped 4 bases and J dropped 0 bases, with 16 bases sitting between them. This CDR3 is 17 amino acids long. DNA of the CDR3: TGTGCCAGCAGCTCCGAAGTTGGGGCAAATAGCAATCAGCCCCAGCATTTT. Protein sequence: CASSSEVGANSNQPQHF.

This clonotype showed up just a few times. V is TRBV2 and J is TRBJ2-3; D might be TRBD1 (5 bases). CDR1 is SNHLY and CDR2 is FYNNEI in the germline V gene. This CDR3 has 13 amino acids. Trimming removed 5 bases from V and 1 base from J, with 7 bases in between. The CDR3 bases are TGTGCCAGCAGTCCGACAGGCACAGATACGCAGTATTTT. Translation gives CASSPTGTDTQYF. Complete variable domain (other parts from reference TRBV2 and TRBJ2-3): EPEVTQTPSHQVTQMGQEVILRCVPISNHLYFYWYRQILGQKVEFLVSFYNNEISEKSEIFDDQFSVERPDGSNFTLKIRSTKLEDSAMYFCASSPTGTDTQYFGPGTRLTVL.

This clonotype was seen only a few times. The CDR3 spells CASSISSGRAYEQYF. In DNA form, the CDR3 reads TGTGCCAGTAGTATTTCCAGCGGGAGGGCCTACGAGCAGTACTTC. The chain joins TRBV19 to TRBJ2-7; 10 nucleotides align to TRBD2. Germline V gene lookup returns CDR1 LNHDA and CDR2 SQIVND (reference sequence). V lost 3 bases to trimming and J lost 2 bases; unmatched junction nucleotides: 4. This CDR3 is built from 15 residues.

The chain combines TRBV19 with TRBJ1-6; 7 bases agree with TRBD1. V was clipped by 0 bases and J by 8 bases; unmatched bases: 13. Germline V gene data show CDR1 as LNHDA and CDR2 as SQIVND (reference sequence). The CDR3 consists of 18 residues. The CDR3 DNA is TGTGCCAGTAGTATAGAGCCACCAACCGGGACAGTCGATTCACCCCTCCACTTT. It is translated as CASSIEPPTGTVDSPLHF.

This clonotype appeared a few times. The V and J genes are TRBV27 and TRBJ1-2; 9 bases match TRBD1. V was pared by 3 bases and J by 8 bases, with 10 bases of the junction left unmatched. The CDR3 contains 15 residues. The V gene's germline CDR1 is MNHEY and CDR2 SMNVEV (reference sequence). The CDR3 bases are TGTGCCAGCAGTTTCCGGGACAGGGCTCATGAGGGCTACACCTTC. Translated, it gives CASSFRDRAHEGYTF.

This clonotype was recorded at least ten times. This chain connects TRBV2 to TRBJ1-2, with 7 bases that match TRBD1. The CDR3 has 13 residues. V lost 4 bases to trimming and J lost 3 bases; unmatched junction nucleotides: 2. Germline lookup yields CDR1 SNHLY and CDR2 FYNNEI. The CDR3 protein is CASSAGTDYGYTF. The CDR3 bases are TGTGCCAGCAGTGCCGGGACAGACTATGGCTACACCTTC.

In its sample, this clonotype was seen a few times. The J gene is TRBJ2-1, the V gene TRBV7-9; 7 nucleotides agree with TRBD2. The CDR3 covers 17 residues. With V trimmed by 5 bases and J by 5 bases, 15 bases remained unmatched. From germline, CDR1 is SEHNR and CDR2 FQNEAQ (reference sequence). Written as DNA, the CDR3 is TGTGCCAGCAGCCTCACACTAGCGCTGAGGGGACACAATGAGCAGTTCTTC. It codes for CASSLTLALRGHNEQFF.

This clonotype was recorded at least ten times. CDR3 coding DNA: TGCAGTGCTAGCTTGCGGGGGGTTGGCAGGAGGGAGACCCAGTACTTC. Protein product: CSASLRGVGRRETQYF. The chain has TRBV20-1 and TRBJ2-5, with TRBD2 matching 8 bases. The CDR3 is made up of 16 amino acids. Germline assignment: CDR1 DFQATT and CDR2 SNEGSKA (reference sequence). The trim removed 3 bases at V and 5 bases at J, leaving 14 bases unmatched.

The CDR3 DNA reads TGTGCCAGCAGCCAAACGACTAGCGGGAGACATTACGAGCAGTACTTC. This sequence encodes CASSQTTSGRHYEQYF. The V gene is TRBV4-2, the J gene TRBJ2-7; 12 bases are a match to TRBD2. Germline CDR1 is LGHNA and CDR2 is YNFKEQ. V lost 2 bases to trimming and J lost 4 bases; unmatched junction nucleotides: 6. The CDR3 runs 16 residues.

The rearrangement joins TRBV20-1 to TRBJ2-7; D assignment may be TRBD1 or TRBD2 (5 bases each). Trimming left V 3 bases short and J 4 bases short, with 19 bases between. The CDR3 runs to 15 residues. The germline V gene has CDR1 DFQATT and CDR2 SNEGSKA (reference sequence). CDR3 sequence reads: CSASGSGPMGYEQYF. The CDR3 DNA sequence: TGCAGTGCTAGCGGGTCGGGACCCATGGGGTACGAGCAGTACTTC.

This chain uses TRBV28 with TRBJ1-5, with 7 bases aligning to TRBD1. The CDR3 length is 16 residues. Germline V gene sequence: CDR1 MDHEN, CDR2 SYDVKM. With 1 base clipped from V and 7 bases from J, the junction kept 10 bases outside the gene matches. The CDR3: CASSLSPTGSRQPQHF. The DNA for the CDR3 is TGTGCCAGCAGTTTATCGCCGACAGGGTCCAGGCAGCCCCAGCATTTT.

The chain links TRBV27 to TRBJ1-2; D uncertain. The V gene's germline CDR1 is MNHEY and CDR2 SMNVEV (reference sequence). The V gene lost 7 bases and the J gene lost 8 bases, with 29 bases spanning the gap. The CDR3 is 17 amino acids. The CDR3 region has the DNA TGTGCCAGCACCATACGGTCGTCGGGTTACCCTCTCGGAGGCTACACCTTC. Amino acid sequence: CASTIRSSGYPLGGYTF.

This clonotype has a count of ten or more. This chain links TRBV6-6 with TRBJ2-7; the match to TRBD1 covers 7 bases. The CDR3 length is 15 residues. Germline V gives CDR1 MNHNY, CDR2 SVGAGI (reference sequence). Trimming removed 5 bases from V and 6 bases from J; junction bases left unmatched: 13. The CDR3 loop is CASSARQGSFGEQYF. The CDR3 DNA follows: TGTGCCAGCAGTGCACGACAGGGAAGTTTTGGCGAGCAGTACTTC.

The sample holds a few counts of this clonotype. The gene calls are TRBV10-3 and TRBJ1-4, with D hard to call. This CDR3 spans 14 amino acids. Between the trimmed V and J ends, which lost 2 bases and 4 bases, there was a span of 8 bases. CDR1 and CDR2 (germline): ENHRY, SYGVKD. In nucleotides, the CDR3 is TGTGCCATCAGTGAGGTCGGAGATAATGAAAAACTGTTTTTT. It yields the protein CAISEVGDNEKLFF.

This clonotype has at least ten counts. The V gene is TRBV7-3, the J gene TRBJ2-3; 10 bases align to TRBD1. V trimming: 1 base; J trimming: 4 bases; junction bases outside the gene matches: 2. The CDR3 is 15 amino acids. Germline values: CDR1 SGHTA, CDR2 FQGTGA. DNA of the CDR3: TGTGCCAGCAGCTTAATGGGACAGGGGCCAGATACGCAGTATTTT. It codes for CASSLMGQGPDTQYF.

V usage is TRBV11-2 and J usage is TRBJ2-3; D is tentatively TRBD1 or TRBD2 (7 bases each). Trimming cost V 4 bases and J 9 bases, with 14 bases left between them. From germline, CDR1 is SGHAT and CDR2 FQNNGV. This CDR3 region has 13 residues. The CDR3 bases are TGTGCCAGCAGCTCCCCAGGGGGGGTCACGCAGTATTTT. It translates to CASSSPGGVTQYF.

The genes are TRBV7-6 and TRBJ2-2; TRBD2 is a possible D gene (6 bases). In germline, CDR1 is SGHVS, CDR2 FNYEAQ. The V end was cut by 6 bases, the J end by 2 bases, with 13 bases between. The CDR3 totals 15 residues. The CDR3 DNA sequence: TGTGCCAGCAGTGGGGTCGGGGGAAACACCGGGGAGCTGTTTTTT. The encoded protein is CASSGVGGNTGELFF.

This chain connects TRBV20-1 to TRBJ2-5; 10 bases are shared with TRBD1. Germline values: CDR1 DFQATT, CDR2 SNEGSKA (reference sequence). The CDR3 is 13 residues long. V was clipped by 5 bases and J by 2 bases; unmatched bases: 2. CDR3 region: CSAGTGAQETQYF. Written as DNA, the CDR3 is TGCAGTGCTGGGACAGGGGCACAAGAGACCCAGTACTTC.

This clonotype was detected a few times. The J gene is TRBJ2-7, the V gene TRBV7-6; TRBD2 matches at 7 bases. The CDR3 extends over 15 amino acids. CDR1 is SGHVS and CDR2 is FNYEAQ in the germline V gene. V lost 1 base, J lost 2 bases, and 5 bases stayed unmatched. The DNA for the CDR3 is TGTGCCAGCAGCTTAGGGGGGGGACCTGCCTACGAGCAGTACTTC. Residues: CASSLGGGPAYEQYF.

V and J are TRBV25-1 and TRBJ2-1; TRBD2 matches at 10 bases. The CDR3 length is 15 residues. The J segment lost 2 bases and the V segment lost 5 bases, leaving 3 bases of the junction unmatched. Germline lookup yields CDR1 MGHDK and CDR2 SYGVNS. The CDR3 region is CASSISGRAYNEQFF. The CDR3, as DNA: TGTGCCAGCAGTATAAGCGGGAGGGCCTACAATGAGCAGTTCTTC.

This chain connects TRBV27 to TRBJ2-1; 14 bases match TRBD2. This CDR3 comprises 16 residues. CDR1 and CDR2 from the germline V gene are MNHEY and SMNVEV (reference sequence). Trimming cost V 4 bases and J 8 bases; bases outside gene matches: 7. CDR3 residues: CASSSETSGGVYEQFF. In DNA, the CDR3 is TGTGCCAGCAGTTCCGAGACTAGCGGGGGGGTGTATGAGCAGTTCTTC.

The chain is built from TRBV10-3 and TRBJ2-7, with D unclear. Trimming took 11 bases from V and 5 from J, leaving 19 bases between them. Germline CDR1 is ENHRY and CDR2 is SYGVKD. The CDR3 has 13 residues. The CDR3 loop is CAVGIQMGNEQYF. In DNA form, the CDR3 reads TGTGCCGTAGGGATTCAGATGGGGAACGAGCAGTACTTC.